In its sample, the clone carrying this TCR beta chain was seen a few times. Trimming removed 3 bases at V and 1 base at J, with 6 bases between. The germline V gene encodes CDR1 SEHNR and CDR2 FQNEAQ (reference sequence). CDR3 size: 13 residues. Researchers ran the PCR with 60 Vbeta and 13 Jbeta primers. TCRdb keeps only in-frame clones here, not all; method: immunoSEQ multiplex PCR. The sample contains about 160,000 clones, almost 80% of which appear only once. The sample originates from a study of cytomegalovirus exposure and HLA in healthy donors. The source of this sequence is a woman aged 45-65 years in good health and CMV-seronegative. The gene calls are TRBV7-9 and TRBJ2-5; D remains unclear. The sequenced sample consisted of PBMCs. CDR3 in DNA: TGTGCCAGCAGCTTCGGAGCCCAAGAGACCCAGTACTTC. Residues: CASSFGAQETQYF.